The present entry profiles one TCR beta chain with its context. Assay used: immunoSEQ multiplex PCR; TCRdb lists only in-frame clones, some missing. Of some 400,000 clones in the sample, around nine tenths were seen once. Germline V lookup: CDR1 LNHDA, CDR2 SQIVND (reference sequence). V gave up 3 bases and J gave up 10 bases; unmatched junction bases: 7. The CDR3 is made up of 14 amino acids. This entry belongs to a study of blood T cell repertoires in COVID-19. Study background: Nucleic acid was either cDNA or gDNA, and it came from T cells, B-cell-depleted T cells, or PBMCs.

The sample consisted of PBMCs or T cells enriched from blood (not recorded which). The chain links TRBV19 to TRBJ1-4, with 8 bases identical to TRBD1. The origin of this receptor is a woman aged 25 to 39 who had recovered from COVID-19. CDR3 nucleotides: TGTGCCAGTAGTATCGACAGGGGCGGCGGAAAACTGTTTTTT. Protein: CASSIDRGGGKLFF. The entire variable domain, with the rest obtained from reference TRBV19 and TRBJ1-4, is as follows: DGGITQSPKYLFRKEGQNVTLSCEQNLNHDAMYWYRQDPGQGLRLIYYSQIVNDFQKGDIAEGYSVSREKKESFPLTVTSAQKNPTAFYLCASSIDRGGGKLFFGSGTQLSVL.